The next 14 T cell receptor beta chains were all read from a single sample in a study of identical twins. TCRdb redid the calling of the 5' RACE reads with MiXCR, one entry per CDR3 protein. In the table there are 1.5 million or so distinct CDR3 sequences, 32% of which are singletons. Sequenced material: cord blood. All receptors come from a newborn girl in good health.

This chain connects TRBV6-5 to TRBJ1-1, with D possibly matching TRBD1 (5 bases). Germline CDR1 reads MNHEY; CDR2 reads SVGAGI. Trimming cost V 2 bases and J 11 bases, with 12 bases left between them. The CDR3 length is 12 residues. This CDR3 reads CASSYPPGSAFF. Here the CDR3 DNA reads TGTGCCAGCAGTTACCCGCCAGGGTCGGCTTTCTTT.

The genes are TRBV6-1 and TRBJ2-2, with 8 bases aligning to TRBD2. Trimming removed 2 bases from V and 8 bases from J; junction bases left unmatched: 4. CDR1 is MNHNS, CDR2 SASEGT, per germline. This CDR3 has 14 amino acids. The chain's CDR3 is CASSERGLGGELFF. CDR3 coding DNA: TGTGCCAGCAGTGAAAGGGGACTAGGGGGGGAGCTGTTTTTT.

This clonotype was detected a few times. The chain uses TRBV27 and TRBJ2-5; D unresolved. This CDR3 contains 9 residues. V was cut by 8 bases and J by 6 bases, with 4 bases left in between. Germline V gene lookup returns CDR1 MNHEY and CDR2 SMNVEV (reference sequence). The CDR3: CASGKTQYF. DNA for the CDR3: TGTGCCAGCGGAAAGACCCAGTACTTC.

V usage is TRBV27 and J usage is TRBJ1-2, with 7 bases that match TRBD1. V was clipped by 0 bases and J by 1 base; unmatched bases: 8. The germline V gene encodes CDR1 MNHEY and CDR2 SMNVEV (reference sequence). The CDR3 has 17 residues. The CDR3 DNA is TGTGCCAGCAGTTTATCGCCAGGGGGACTGGGTAACTATGGCTACACCTTC. Translation gives CASSLSPGGLGNYGYTF.

There are many counts of this clonotype. This rearrangement joins TRBV27 to TRBJ2-1; D unresolved. Germline CDR1 MNHEY, CDR2 SMNVEV (reference sequence). CDR3 length equals 15 residues. V lost 8 bases and J lost 0, with 14 bases in between. Here the CDR3 DNA reads TGTGCCAGCCGCAATGTCGGAAGCTCCTACAATGAGCAGTTCTTC. It translates to CASRNVGSSYNEQFF.

The gene calls are TRBV20-1 and TRBJ1-1; TRBD1 agrees at 7 bases. The CDR3 has 10 residues. J lost 10 bases, V lost 6 bases, and 5 bases had no gene match. Per the germline V gene, CDR1 is DFQATT and CDR2 is SNEGSKA (reference sequence). The DNA for the CDR3 is TGCAGTGCCCCTCGACAGGGAGCTTTCTTT. Translating gives CSAPRQGAFF.

Only a few counts were recorded for this clonotype. The chain is built from TRBV20-1 and TRBJ2-1; the D gene is possibly TRBD2 (6 bases). This CDR3 has 16 amino acids. Germline V gives CDR1 DFQATT, CDR2 SNEGSKA (reference sequence). Trimming removed 2 bases from V and 3 bases from J, with 17 bases in between. CDR3 region: CSARMLAGSFYNEQFF. As DNA, the CDR3 is TGCAGTGCTAGAATGTTGGCGGGATCTTTCTACAATGAGCAGTTCTTC.

This clonotype was seen a handful of times. This sequence joins TRBV5-1 and TRBJ1-5; D might be TRBD1 (6 bases). V was clipped by 2 bases and J by 2 bases, with 11 bases between them. There are 15 residues in the CDR3. Germline V CDR1 and CDR2: SGHRS, YFSETQ. The CDR3 reads CASSFAGEGNQPQHF. The CDR3 region has the DNA TGCGCCAGCAGCTTCGCAGGGGAGGGCAATCAGCCCCAGCATTTT.

The V and J genes are TRBV7-9 and TRBJ2-3, with 9 bases identical to TRBD2. The trim removed 4 bases at V and 4 bases at J, leaving 6 bases unmatched. CDR1 and CDR2 from the germline V gene are SEHNR and FQNEAQ (reference sequence). The CDR3 runs 15 residues. This CDR3 reads CASSSLAGKADTQYF. DNA of the CDR3: TGTGCCAGCAGCTCTCTAGCGGGAAAGGCAGATACGCAGTATTTT.

Only a few counts were recorded for this clonotype. The rearrangement uses TRBV21-1 and TRBJ2-7; the table gives TRBD1 as D, unverified against the DNA. TRBV21-1 is deemed a pseudogene. The CDR3 is 14 residues long. The CDR3 here is CASSKGDRSYEQYF. For the CDR3, the DNA is TGTGCCAGCAGCAAAGGGGACAGGTCCTACGAGCAGTACTTC.

This clonotype was observed a handful of times. This rearrangement joins TRBV2 to TRBJ1-2, with D possibly TRBD1 on 6 matching bases. CDR1 and CDR2 (germline): SNHLY, FYNNEI. Trimming left V 7 bases short and J 4 bases short, with 10 bases between. The CDR3 covers 12 residues. CDR3 region: CASTRGVYGYTF. In DNA form, the CDR3 reads TGTGCCAGCACTAGGGGGGTCTATGGCTACACCTTC.

CDR3: CASLTGPTYEQYF. CDR3 sequence (DNA): TGTGCCAGCTTGACAGGCCCTACCTACGAGCAGTACTTC. This chain connects TRBV7-9 to TRBJ2-7; tentatively, D is TRBD1 (6 bases). Deletions cut 8 bases from V and 2 bases from J, with 13 bases between. Germline loops: CDR1 SEHNR, CDR2 FQNEAQ (reference sequence). The CDR3 covers 13 residues.

The chain couples TRBV7-2 to TRBJ2-3; 10 bases agree with TRBD2. V was pared by 7 bases and J by 2 bases, with 6 bases of the junction left unmatched. This CDR3 contains 15 residues. Germline CDR1 reads SGHTA; CDR2 reads FQGNSA. DNA for the CDR3: TGTGCCAGCATCCTACTAGCGGGAAACACAGATACGCAGTATTTT. It codes for CASILLAGNTDTQYF.

The CDR3 nucleotides are TGTGCCAGCAGCTGGACCCAAGCTGAAAAACTGTTTTTT. Amino acid sequence: CASSWTQAEKLFF. The rearrangement links TRBV6-5 to TRBJ1-4; D call uncertain. Per germline, CDR1 MNHEY and CDR2 SVGAGI. CDR3 length equals 13 residues. V was pared by 6 bases and J by 7 bases, with 12 bases between.